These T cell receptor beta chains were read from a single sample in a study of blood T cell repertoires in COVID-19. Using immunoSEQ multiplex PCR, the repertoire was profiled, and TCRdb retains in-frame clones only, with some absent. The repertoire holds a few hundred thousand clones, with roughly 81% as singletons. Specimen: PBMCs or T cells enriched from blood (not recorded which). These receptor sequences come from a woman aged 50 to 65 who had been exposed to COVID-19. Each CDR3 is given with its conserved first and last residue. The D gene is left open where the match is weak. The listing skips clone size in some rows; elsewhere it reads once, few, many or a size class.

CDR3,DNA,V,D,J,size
CASSSPDREGIYGYTF,TGTGCCAGCAGTTCCCCGGACAGGGAAGGGATCTATGGCTACACCTTC,TRBV6-2/TRBV6-3,TRBD1,TRBJ1-2,NA
CASSVQGTGDTQYF,TGTGCCAGTAGTGTGCAGGGGACAGGGGATACGCAGTATTTT,TRBV19,TRBD1,TRBJ2-3,few
CASSPRGSTDTQYF,TGTGCCAGCAGCCCCCGGGGGAGCACAGATACGCAGTATTTT,TRBV5-4,NA,TRBJ2-3,once
CASSLGQSYNEQFF,TGTGCCAGTAGTCTGGGACAGAGTTACAATGAGCAGTTCTTC,TRBV19,TRBD1,TRBJ2-1,NA
CSVVNRQGSDTQYF,TGCAGCGTTGTAAACAGGCAGGGTTCGGATACGCAGTATTTT,TRBV29-1,NA,TRBJ2-3,few
CASNLQGTYEQYF,TGTGCCAGCAATCTACAGGGGACCTACGAGCAGTACTTC,TRBV5-6,TRBD1,TRBJ2-7,NA
CASSFSGTDTDTQYF,TGCGCCAGCAGTTTCTCCGGGACAGACACAGATACGCAGTATTTT,TRBV5-1,TRBD1,TRBJ2-3,NA
CASSLDRSQQRKQFF,TGTGCCAGCAGCTTAGATCGGAGTCAACAACGGAAGCAGTTCTTC,TRBV11-2,NA,TRBJ2-1,NA
CASSRTGVFGELFF,TGTGCCAGCAGTCGGACAGGGGTGTTCGGGGAGCTGTTTTTT,TRBV28,TRBD1,TRBJ2-2,NA
CASSLEVLLTGGAGQFF,TGTGCCAGCAGCTTAGAGGTCCTCCTCACAGGGGGGGCGGGGCAGTTCTTC,TRBV11-2,NA,TRBJ2-1,NA
CASSARGDGGGGYGYTF,TGTGCCAGCAGCGCCCGCGGGGATGGGGGAGGCGGCTATGGCTACACCTTC,TRBV9,NA,TRBJ1-2,NA
CASSTRDSPLTGELFF,TGTGCCAGTAGTACCCGGGACAGCCCATTAACCGGGGAGCTGTTTTTT,TRBV19,TRBD1,TRBJ2-2,NA
CASSLESSDIYEQYF,TGTGCCAGCAGCTTAGAAAGTAGCGACATCTACGAGCAGTACTTC,TRBV7-2,NA,TRBJ2-7,NA
CASSEAKSQSGAGRTGELFF,TGTGCCAGCAGTGAAGCGAAATCCCAATCTGGGGCTGGGCGTACCGGGGAGCTGTTTTTT,TRBV2,NA,TRBJ2-2,NA
CASSLNGKTEAFF,TGTGCCAGCAGCTTAAACGGGAAAACTGAAGCTTTCTTT,TRBV7-9,NA,TRBJ1-1,NA
CASSEMGDRGSGANVLTF,TGTGCCAGCAGTGAAATGGGGGACAGGGGATCTGGGGCCAACGTCCTGACTTTC,TRBV6-1,TRBD1,TRBJ2-6,NA
CASIGVGNTIYF,TGTGCCAGTATCGGGGTTGGAAACACCATATATTTT,TRBV19,NA,TRBJ1-3,NA
CASSRGTGEAAPYEQYF,TGTGCCAGCAGTCGCGGGACAGGGGAAGCGGCCCCCTACGAGCAGTACTTC,TRBV25-1,TRBD1,TRBJ2-7,NA
CASSIPTGSNEKLFF,TGCGCCAGCAGCATCCCGACAGGGTCTAATGAAAAACTGTTTTTT,TRBV5-1,TRBD1,TRBJ1-4,NA
CASTPIGTLSSSTYEQYF,TGTGCCAGCACCCCTATTGGGACACTTTCCTCTTCCACCTACGAGCAGTACTTC,TRBV2,NA,TRBJ2-7,NA
CASSLVPTVNTEAFF,TGTGCCAGCAGCTTAGTCCCCACGGTCAACACTGAAGCTTTCTTT,TRBV11-2,NA,TRBJ1-1,NA
CACVNNYGYTF,TGTGCCTGCGTAAATAACTATGGCTACACCTTC,TRBV30,NA,TRBJ1-2,NA
CASGRGGSRTEAFF,TGTGCCAGCGGGAGGGGCGGATCTCGGACTGAAGCTTTCTTT,TRBV2,NA,TRBJ1-1,NA
CASSTANTGPSEQYF,TGTGCCAGCAGCACTGCAAATACAGGTCCTAGCGAGCAGTACTTC,TRBV3-1/TRBV3-2,NA,TRBJ2-7,NA
CATSRDDYRVGSPYEQYF,TGTGCCACCAGCAGGGACGATTACAGGGTAGGGAGCCCCTACGAGCAGTACTTC,TRBV15,NA,TRBJ2-7,once
CATSTGDRREQYF,TGTGCCACCAGCACAGGGGATCGTAGGGAGCAGTACTTC,TRBV15,NA,TRBJ2-7,NA
CASSLARRGRDEQFF,TGTGCCAGCAGCTTGGCGCGGCGGGGGAGGGATGAGCAGTTCTTC,TRBV5-6,TRBD2,TRBJ2-1,NA
CAGNLGGSSYNEQFF,TGTGCCGGGAACTTGGGGGGTTCGTCCTACAATGAGCAGTTCTTC,TRBV2,NA,TRBJ2-1,NA
CASSMSSGGWPFNEQFF,TGTGCCAGCAGCATGTCTAGCGGGGGGTGGCCCTTCAATGAGCAGTTCTTC,TRBV4-2,TRBD2,TRBJ2-1,NA
CASSVRDSYEQYF,TGTGCCAGCAGTGTCCGGGACTCTTACGAGCAGTACTTC,TRBV25-1,NA,TRBJ2-7,NA
CAISGLNEQFF,TGTGCCATCAGTGGACTTAATGAGCAGTTCTTC,TRBV10-3,NA,TRBJ2-1,once
CATGQSSSYNEQFF,TGTGCCACGGGACAGTCCAGCTCCTACAATGAGCAGTTCTTC,TRBV6-5,TRBD1,TRBJ2-1,NA
CASSQTGIYGYTF,TGTGCCAGCAGCCAGACAGGGATCTATGGCTACACCTTC,TRBV11-1,TRBD1,TRBJ1-2,NA
CASSDSGGGSTDTQYF,TGTGCCAGCAGTGACTCTGGGGGGGGAAGCACAGATACGCAGTATTTT,TRBV6-4,TRBD2,TRBJ2-3,NA
CASSLHPQGNSPLHF,TGTGCCAGCAGCTTACATCCCCAGGGTAATTCACCCCTCCACTTT,TRBV7-9,NA,TRBJ1-6,NA
CAWSLSGTLYGYTF,TGTGCCTGGAGTTTATCCGGGACACTCTATGGCTACACCTTC,TRBV30,NA,TRBJ1-2,NA
CASSRTGGAPSTDTQYF,TGTGCCAGCAGCCGCACGGGGGGGGCGCCCAGCACAGATACGCAGTATTTT,TRBV9,TRBD2,TRBJ2-3,NA
CASSEARHHGYTF,TGTGCCAGCAGTGAAGCAAGACATCATGGCTACACCTTC,TRBV2,NA,TRBJ1-2,once
CASSLSRPPSSGPSYEQYF,TGTGCCAGCAGTTTAAGCCGCCCCCCGTCTAGCGGGCCTTCCTACGAGCAGTACTTC,TRBV27,TRBD2,TRBJ2-7,NA
CASSPSYRGESAFF,TGTGCCAGCAGCCCGTCTTACAGGGGCGAATCGGCTTTCTTT,TRBV11-2,TRBD1,TRBJ1-1,NA
CASSLTGVNTEAFF,TGTGCCAGCAGCTTGACAGGGGTGAACACTGAAGCTTTCTTT,TRBV5-4,TRBD1,TRBJ1-1,once
CASSLGVPGELFF,TGTGCCAGCAGTTTAGGAGTCCCCGGGGAGCTGTTTTTT,TRBV12-3/TRBV12-4,NA,TRBJ2-2,NA
CASSLGPGNTIYF,TGTGCCAGCAGCTTAGGTCCGGGAAACACCATATATTTT,TRBV7-6,NA,TRBJ1-3,once
CASSLGAGTGNTIYF,TGTGCCAGCAGCTTGGGTGCGGGAACTGGAAACACCATATATTTT,TRBV5-5,NA,TRBJ1-3,NA